This TCR beta chain emerged from a study of cytomegalovirus exposure and HLA in healthy donors. Study-level information: Among around 180 million T cells, an earlier analysis found roughly 120 million unique TCR beta sequences.

60 Vbeta and 13 Jbeta primers were used in PCR. Profiling relied on immunoSEQ multiplex PCR, and the TCRdb table lists in-frame clones only, not all of them. The table lists 130,000 to 150,000 clones, roughly four fifths of them singletons. A few counts support this clone. The antigen is not known. Germline V gene sequence: CDR1 SGHRS, CDR2 YFSETQ. This CDR3 contains 13 residues. With V trimmed by 5 bases and J by 7 bases, 8 bases remained unmatched. Study conclusions and caveats: Later analysis identified a missense DCLRE1C variant that was linked to TCR beta V- and J-gene trimming. Most of the CMV-associated TCR beta chains (in a later analysis) appeared to be HLA-restricted.

The sequenced sample consisted of PBMCs. The chain recombines TRBV5-1 with TRBJ1-1; 7 bases line up with TRBD1. The clonotype comes from a woman aged 40 to 50 in good health and CMV-seronegative. This CDR3 is CASRRKGGDEAFF. The CDR3 region has the DNA TGCGCCAGCAGGCGGAAAGGGGGCGATGAAGCTTTCTTT.